This entry features one T cell receptor beta chain sequence. These data belong to a study of blood T cell repertoires in COVID-19. Whole-study context: Samples representing acute and convalescent COVID-19 were sourced from the United States, Italy and Spain.

The CDR3 runs 13 residues. V was shortened by 7 bases and J by 5 bases, with 12 bases between the two germline ends. The authors' processing: Amplification of reference gene primers was used by the study to estimate nucleated cell counts. The repertoire was sequenced with immunoSEQ multiplex PCR; TCRdb's copy has only in-frame clones and lacks some. V and J calls and clone size come straight from that table; D and trimming were deduced from the DNA. The sample consists of 100,000 to 150,000 clones, about 82% of them appearing once. The sequenced sample consisted of peripheral blood. The chain couples TRBV12-3 or TRBV12-4 to TRBJ1-5; no clear D gene. The sequence was obtained from a human donor in a cohort sampled during active COVID-19. The DNA of the CDR3 is TGTGCCAGCACCTTGGGAGCTGATCAGCCCCAGCATTTT. Translating it yields CASTLGADQPQHF.